Shown below are 21 T cell receptor beta chains from a single sample sequenced in a study of blood T cell repertoires in COVID-19. Method: immunoSEQ multiplex PCR; TCRdb's copy keeps in-frame clones and lacks some. The sample has about 200,000 clones, around 89% seen once. Sequencing input: peripheral blood. The origin of the receptors is a man aged 50-60 years with acute or convalescent COVID-19.

The chain recombines TRBV4-2 with TRBJ1-6; 7 positions agree with TRBD1. This CDR3 has 15 amino acids. Germline CDR1 reads LGHNA; CDR2 reads YNFKEQ. The V gene end was trimmed by 4 bases and the J gene end by 6 bases; junction bases not matched to a gene: 6. CDR3 DNA sequence: TGTGCCAGCAGCCTCCCCGGGACAGTTAATTCACCCCTCCACTTT. It translates to CASSLPGTVNSPLHF.

The chain has TRBV24-1 and TRBJ2-5; TRBD2 agrees at 7 bases. This CDR3 is built from 18 residues. V trimming: 3 bases; J trimming: 5 bases; junction bases outside the gene matches: 17. Germline values: CDR1 KGHDR, CDR2 SFDVKD. The CDR3 loop reads CATSDTPGLVEVLETQYF. CDR3 nucleotide sequence: TGTGCCACCAGTGATACCCCAGGACTAGTGGAGGTCCTGGAGACCCAGTACTTC.

This chain links TRBV28 with TRBJ1-2; D may be TRBD1 (5 bases). The CDR3 covers 13 residues. Trimming removed 5 bases at V and 9 bases at J, with 16 bases between. Germline CDR1 reads MDHEN; CDR2 reads SYDVKM. For the CDR3, the DNA is TGTGCCAGCAGTGGATACCGGGGGGTGAGCTACACCTTC. This gives the protein CASSGYRGVSYTF.

This clone has just a few counts. This chain links TRBV12-2 with TRBJ1-5. TRBV12-2 is reported as a pseudogene. The CDR3 has 16 amino acids. The CDR3 region has the DNA TGTGCAAGTCGCTTTTTTCTCCGTCGGAGCAATCAGCCCCAGCATTTT. This encodes CASRFFLRRSNQPQHF.

The V gene is TRBV2, the J gene TRBJ1-6; the D is unclear. Germline V lookup: CDR1 SNHLY, CDR2 FYNNEI. The V end was cut by 8 bases, the J end by 8 bases, with 10 bases between. The CDR3 is 12 amino acids. Written as DNA, the CDR3 is TGTGCCAGCTACGGTGAGGATTCACCCCTCCACTTT. Translated: CASYGEDSPLHF.

This chain uses TRBV7-9 with TRBJ1-2; D is possibly TRBD1 (5 bases). V was cut by 1 base and J by 7 bases, with 10 bases left in between. The germline CDR1 and CDR2 sequences are SEHNR and FQNEAQ (reference sequence). The CDR3 totals 13 residues. CDR3 residues: CASSLDRMGGYTF. For the CDR3, the DNA is TGTGCCAGCAGCTTAGACAGGATGGGTGGCTACACCTTC. The variable domain in full, with the rest retrieved from reference TRBV7-9 and TRBJ1-2, is DTGVSQNPRHKITKRGQNVTFRCDPISEHNRLYWYRQTLGQGPEFLTYFQNEAQLEKSRLLSDRFSAERPKGSFSTLEIQRTEQGDSAMYLCASSLDRMGGYTFGSGTRLTVV.

The chain couples TRBV24-1 to TRBJ2-7, with 8 bases identical to TRBD1. CDR1 is KGHDR and CDR2 is SFDVKD in the germline V gene. The CDR3 is 15 residues long. J was trimmed by 2 bases and V by 3 bases; bases with no gene match: 5. In DNA, the CDR3 is TGTGCCACCAGTGATCCACGGACAGGGCCCTACGAGCAGTACTTC. Translation: CATSDPRTGPYEQYF.

V usage is TRBV27 and J usage is TRBJ1-5; 8 bases map to TRBD1. The ends lost 6 bases at V and 6 bases at J; junction bases unmatched: 7. CDR1 and CDR2 (germline): MNHEY, SMNVEV (reference sequence). The CDR3 is 14 amino acids. DNA for the CDR3: TGTGCCAGCAGATCGGACAGGGCTGGTCAGCCCCAGCATTTT. Protein product: CASRSDRAGQPQHF.

This sequence joins TRBV24-1 and TRBJ2-3; 7 positions agree with TRBD1. The CDR3 contains 15 residues. CDR1 and CDR2 from the germline V gene are KGHDR and SFDVKD. The trim removed 7 bases at V and 0 bases at J, leaving 6 bases unmatched. The CDR3 region has the DNA TGTGCCACCAGAAAGACAGGGTCCAGCACAGATACGCAGTATTTT. Translation gives CATRKTGSSTDTQYF.

This chain uses TRBV10-3 with TRBJ1-1, with D unclear. The germline gives CDR1 ENHRY, CDR2 SYGVKD. CDR3 length: 13 residues. V shed 8 bases and J shed 0 bases, with 10 bases lying between them. The CDR3 sequence is CAIRTEMNTEAFF. The CDR3 DNA is TGTGCCATCCGTACAGAAATGAACACTGAAGCTTTCTTT.

The rearrangement links TRBV5-1 to TRBJ2-1, with 9 bases aligning to TRBD1. This CDR3 has 14 amino acids. Trimming took 5 bases from V and 7 from J; bases not matched to a gene: 7. Germline V gene data show CDR1 as SGHRS and CDR2 as YFSETQ. The CDR3 spells CASRPGQGMNEQFF. The DNA for the CDR3 is TGCGCCAGCAGACCGGGACAGGGCATGAATGAGCAGTTCTTC.

This chain connects TRBV5-5 to TRBJ2-1; D perhaps matches TRBD1 (6 bases). Germline V CDR1 and CDR2: SGHKS, YYEKEE (reference sequence). The CDR3 is made up of 12 amino acids. V was pared by 3 bases and J by 6 bases, with 7 bases between. The CDR3 DNA sequence: TGTGCCAGCAGCTCACAGGGCAATGAGCAGTTCTTC. Translation: CASSSQGNEQFF.

The chain links TRBV4-2 to TRBJ2-5; D is perhaps TRBD1 (5 bases). The CDR3 is 15 residues long. Trimming removed 3 bases from V and 5 bases from J, with 16 bases in between. Per the germline V gene, CDR1 is LGHNA and CDR2 is YNFKEQ. The CDR3 nucleotides read TGTGCCAGCAGCCAGCCCCAGGGAACAGGCGAGACCCAGTACTTC. Protein: CASSQPQGTGETQYF.

DNA of the CDR3: TGTGCCAGCAGAGGACAGGGTTCCACTGAAGCTTTCTTT. Its translation is CASRGQGSTEAFF. This rearrangement joins TRBV2 to TRBJ1-1; 8 bases line up with TRBD1. The CDR3 has 13 residues. Germline CDR1 reads SNHLY; CDR2 reads FYNNEI. V lost 6 bases and J lost 4; bases outside the gene matches: 4.

The chain couples TRBV5-5 to TRBJ1-5; D not certain. Trimming left V 0 bases short and J 0 bases short, with 7 bases between. CDR1 and CDR2 (germline): SGHKS, YYEKEE (reference sequence). The length of the CDR3 is 15 residues. CDR3 DNA sequence: TGTGCCAGCAGCTTGGGAGTATATAGCAATCAGCCCCAGCATTTT. This codes for CASSLGVYSNQPQHF.

DNA for the CDR3: TGTGCCAGCAGCCAGGGGATAGCGGGCATCTACGAGCAGTACTTC. Amino acids: CASSQGIAGIYEQYF. V gene TRBV3-1 (or the pseudogene TRBV3-2) combines with J gene TRBJ2-7; the match to TRBD2 covers 7 bases. Germline V gene data show CDR1 as LGHDT and CDR2 as YNNKEL (reference sequence). The CDR3 is 15 amino acids. V shed 3 bases, J shed 3 bases, and the junction held 8 bases outside the gene matches.

The genes are TRBV20-1 and TRBJ1-5; no clear D gene. V lost 3 bases and J lost 4, with 22 bases in between. Germline CDR1 is DFQATT and CDR2 is SNEGSKA (reference sequence). The CDR3 contains 17 residues. CDR3 region: CSASPDPFLSGNQPQHF. The CDR3 bases are TGCAGTGCTAGTCCGGATCCCTTTTTGTCGGGGAATCAGCCCCAGCATTTT.

This clone was counted a single time. V and J are TRBV30 and TRBJ1-2; TRBD1 is a possible D gene (6 bases). There are 15 residues in the CDR3. The ends were cut back, 0 bases at V and 5 bases at J, with 16 bases in the middle. The germline CDR1 and CDR2 sequences are GTSNPN and SVGIG (reference sequence). The CDR3: CAWSVGWGGGYGYTF. The CDR3 DNA follows: TGTGCCTGGAGTGTTGGTTGGGGGGGCGGTTATGGCTACACCTTC.

This sequence joins TRBV3-1 (or the pseudogene TRBV3-2) and TRBJ2-4; tentatively, D is TRBD1 (6 bases). The CDR3 is 15 residues long. The germline CDR1 and CDR2 sequences are LGHDT and YNNKEL (reference sequence). V dropped 0 bases and J dropped 9 bases, with 15 bases sitting between them. The CDR3 sequence is CASSQDLTTGFIQYF. CDR3 bases: TGTGCCAGCAGCCAAGACCTAACTACAGGGTTCATTCAGTACTTC.

V and J are TRBV12-3 or TRBV12-4 and TRBJ2-2, with unresolved D. V shed 7 bases and J shed 8 bases, with 8 bases lying between them. The CDR3 sequence is 11 residues long. The CDR3 region is CASNYGGELFF. Here the CDR3 DNA reads TGTGCCAGCAACTACGGGGGGGAGCTGTTTTTT.

This chain uses TRBV11-2 with TRBJ2-5; D might be TRBD1 (6 bases). The CDR3 covers 15 residues. Trimming took 5 bases from V and 1 from J, leaving 14 bases between them. Germline lookup yields CDR1 SGHAT and CDR2 FQNNGV. The CDR3 region is CASSALTRGQETQYF. The CDR3 coding sequence is TGTGCCAGCAGCGCTTTGACCAGGGGCCAAGAGACCCAGTACTTC.